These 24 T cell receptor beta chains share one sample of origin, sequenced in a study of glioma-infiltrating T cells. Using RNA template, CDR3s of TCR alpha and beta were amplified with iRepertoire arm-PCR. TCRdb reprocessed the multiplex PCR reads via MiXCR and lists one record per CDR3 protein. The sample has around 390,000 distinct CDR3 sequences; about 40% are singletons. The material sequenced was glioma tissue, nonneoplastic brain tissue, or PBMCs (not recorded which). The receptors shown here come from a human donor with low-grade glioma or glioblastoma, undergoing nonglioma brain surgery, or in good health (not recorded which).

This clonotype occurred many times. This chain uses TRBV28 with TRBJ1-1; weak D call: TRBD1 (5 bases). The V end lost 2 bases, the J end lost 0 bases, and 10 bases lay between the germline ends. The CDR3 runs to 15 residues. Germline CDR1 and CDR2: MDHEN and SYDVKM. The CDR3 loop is CASSLIGRVNTEAFF. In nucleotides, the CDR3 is TGTGCCAGCAGTTTAATTGGCAGGGTGAACACTGAAGCTTTCTTT.

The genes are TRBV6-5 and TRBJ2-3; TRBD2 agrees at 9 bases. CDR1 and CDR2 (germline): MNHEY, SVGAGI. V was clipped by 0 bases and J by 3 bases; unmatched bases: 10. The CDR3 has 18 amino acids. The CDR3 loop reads CASSYSGRLAGETDTQYF. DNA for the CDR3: TGTGCCAGCAGTTACTCGGGGAGGTTAGCGGGAGAAACAGATACGCAGTATTTT.

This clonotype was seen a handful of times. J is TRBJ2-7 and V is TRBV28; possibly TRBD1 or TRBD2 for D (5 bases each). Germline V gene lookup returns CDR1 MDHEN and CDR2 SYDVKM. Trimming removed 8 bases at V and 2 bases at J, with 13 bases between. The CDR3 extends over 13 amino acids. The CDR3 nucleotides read TGTGCCAGCCTGGGGGTAAGGGCCTACGAGCAGTACTTC. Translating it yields CASLGVRAYEQYF.

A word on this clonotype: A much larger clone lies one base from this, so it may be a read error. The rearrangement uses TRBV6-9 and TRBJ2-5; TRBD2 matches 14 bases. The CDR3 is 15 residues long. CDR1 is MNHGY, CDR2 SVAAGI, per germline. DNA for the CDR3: TGTGTCAGCAGTGCGGGACTAGCGGGAGTACAGACCCAGTACTTC. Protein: CVSSAGLAGVQTQYF.

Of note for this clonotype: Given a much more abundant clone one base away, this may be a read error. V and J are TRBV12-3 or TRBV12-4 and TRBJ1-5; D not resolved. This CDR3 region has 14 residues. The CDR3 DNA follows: TGTGCCAGCAGTTTGAGGTGGGTTAATCAGCTCCAGCATTTT. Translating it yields CASSLRWVNQLQHF.

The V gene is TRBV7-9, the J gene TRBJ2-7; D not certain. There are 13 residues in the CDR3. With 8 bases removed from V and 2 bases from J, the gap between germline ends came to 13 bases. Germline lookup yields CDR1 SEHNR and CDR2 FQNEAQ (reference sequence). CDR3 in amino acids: CASGPDVTYEQYF. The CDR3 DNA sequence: TGTGCCAGCGGTCCGGACGTAACCTACGAGCAGTACTTC.

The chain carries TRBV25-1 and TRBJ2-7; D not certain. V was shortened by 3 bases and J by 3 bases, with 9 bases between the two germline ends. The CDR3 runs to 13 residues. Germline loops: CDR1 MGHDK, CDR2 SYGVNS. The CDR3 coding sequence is TGTGCCAGCAGTGAGGCGTGTATCTACGAGCAGTACTTC. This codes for CASSEACIYEQYF.

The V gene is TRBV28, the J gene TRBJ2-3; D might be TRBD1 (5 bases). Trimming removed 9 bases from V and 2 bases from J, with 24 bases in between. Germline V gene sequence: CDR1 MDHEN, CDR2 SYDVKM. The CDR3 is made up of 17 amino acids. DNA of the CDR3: TGTGCCAGTAGTCCCCGCGACAGCTCACCAGACACAGATACGCAGTATTTT. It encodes CASSPRDSSPDTDTQYF.

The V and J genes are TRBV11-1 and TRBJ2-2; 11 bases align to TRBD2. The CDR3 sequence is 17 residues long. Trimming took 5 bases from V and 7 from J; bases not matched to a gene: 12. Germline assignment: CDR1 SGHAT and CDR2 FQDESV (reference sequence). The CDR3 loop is CASSPRALAGGLGELFF. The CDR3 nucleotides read TGTGCCAGCAGCCCCCGGGCGCTAGCGGGAGGACTCGGGGAGCTGTTTTTT.

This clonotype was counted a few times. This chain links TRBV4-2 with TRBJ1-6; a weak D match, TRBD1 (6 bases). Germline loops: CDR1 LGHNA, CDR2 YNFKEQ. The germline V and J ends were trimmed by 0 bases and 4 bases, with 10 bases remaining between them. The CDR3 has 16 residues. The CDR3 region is CASSQDQTGYNSPLHF. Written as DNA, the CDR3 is TGTGCCAGCAGCCAAGATCAGACAGGTTATAATTCACCCCTCCACTTT.

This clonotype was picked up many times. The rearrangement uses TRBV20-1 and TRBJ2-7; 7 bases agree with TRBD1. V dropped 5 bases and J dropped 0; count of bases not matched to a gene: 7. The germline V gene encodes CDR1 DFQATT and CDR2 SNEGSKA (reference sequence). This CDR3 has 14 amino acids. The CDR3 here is CSAPRTGHSYEQYF. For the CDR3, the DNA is TGCAGTGCTCCGAGGACAGGTCACTCCTACGAGCAGTACTTC.

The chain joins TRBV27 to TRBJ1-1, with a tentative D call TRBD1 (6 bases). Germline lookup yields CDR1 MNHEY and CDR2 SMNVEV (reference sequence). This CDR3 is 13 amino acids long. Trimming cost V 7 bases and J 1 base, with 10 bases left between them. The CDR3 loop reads CASKGQPNTEAFF. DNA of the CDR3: TGTGCCAGCAAGGGACAACCGAACACTGAAGCTTTCTTT.

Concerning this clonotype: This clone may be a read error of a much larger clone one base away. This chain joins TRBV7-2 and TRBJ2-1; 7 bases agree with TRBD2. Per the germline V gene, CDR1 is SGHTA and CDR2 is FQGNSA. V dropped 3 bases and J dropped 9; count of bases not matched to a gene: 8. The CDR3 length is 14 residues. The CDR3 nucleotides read TGTGCCAGCAGCTTCGGTGGGAGGGAGGGTGAGCAGTTCTTC. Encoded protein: CASSFGGREGEQFF. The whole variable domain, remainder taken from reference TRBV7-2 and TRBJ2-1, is GAGVSQSPSNKVTEKGKDVELRCDPISGHTALYWYRQSLGQGLEFLIYFQGNSAPDKSGLPSDRFSAERTGGSVSTLTIQRTQQEDSAVYLCASSFGGREGEQFFGPGTRLTVL.

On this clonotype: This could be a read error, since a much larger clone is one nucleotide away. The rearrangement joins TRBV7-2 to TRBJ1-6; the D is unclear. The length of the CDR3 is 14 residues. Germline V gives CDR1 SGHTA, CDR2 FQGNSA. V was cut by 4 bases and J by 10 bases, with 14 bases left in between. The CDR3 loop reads CASSSALVDSPLHF. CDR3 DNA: TGTGCCAGCAGCTCAGCGTTGGTAGACTCACCCCTCCACTTT.

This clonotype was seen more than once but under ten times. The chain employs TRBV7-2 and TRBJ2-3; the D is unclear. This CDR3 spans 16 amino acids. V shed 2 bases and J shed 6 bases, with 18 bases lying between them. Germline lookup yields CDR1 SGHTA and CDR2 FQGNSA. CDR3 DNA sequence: TGTGCCAGCAGCTTACCCCGTACCTCGTCCGGGGATACGCAGTATTTT. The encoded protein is CASSLPRTSSGDTQYF.

CDR3 DNA: TGTGCCAGCAGCGTAGGGGGCGCGGAGGGAAACACCATATATTTT. Its translation is CASSVGGAEGNTIYF. The gene calls are TRBV27 and TRBJ1-3; 7 bases map to TRBD1. The J segment lost 4 bases and the V segment lost 6 bases, leaving 9 bases of the junction unmatched. Germline V lookup: CDR1 MNHEY, CDR2 SMNVEV (reference sequence). CDR3 length: 15 amino acids.

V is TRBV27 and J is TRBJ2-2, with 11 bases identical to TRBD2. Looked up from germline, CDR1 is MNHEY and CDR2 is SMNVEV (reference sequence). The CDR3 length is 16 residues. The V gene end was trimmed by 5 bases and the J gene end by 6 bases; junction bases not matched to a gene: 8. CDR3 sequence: CASSVLAGDGAGELFF. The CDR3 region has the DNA TGTGCCAGCAGTGTACTAGCGGGAGACGGCGCCGGGGAGCTGTTTTTT.

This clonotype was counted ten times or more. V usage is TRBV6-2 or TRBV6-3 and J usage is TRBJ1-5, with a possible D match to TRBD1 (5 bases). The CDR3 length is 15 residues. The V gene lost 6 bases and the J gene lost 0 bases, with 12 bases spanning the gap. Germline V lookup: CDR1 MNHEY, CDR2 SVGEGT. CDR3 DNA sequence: TGTGCCAGCAGCTTTAGACAGTATAGCAATCAGCCCCAGCATTTT. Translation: CASSFRQYSNQPQHF.

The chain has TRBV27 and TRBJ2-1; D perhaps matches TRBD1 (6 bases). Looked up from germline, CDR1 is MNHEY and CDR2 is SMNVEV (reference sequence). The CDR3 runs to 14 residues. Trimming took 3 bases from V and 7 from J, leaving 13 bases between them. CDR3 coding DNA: TGTGCCAGCAGTTTTACAGGGCAGAATAATGAGCAGTTCTTC. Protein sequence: CASSFTGQNNEQFF.

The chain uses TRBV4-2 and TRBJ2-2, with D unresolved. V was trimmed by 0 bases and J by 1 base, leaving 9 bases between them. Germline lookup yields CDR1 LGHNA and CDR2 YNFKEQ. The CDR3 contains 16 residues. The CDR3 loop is CASSQEVIGNTGELFF. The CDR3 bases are TGTGCCAGCAGCCAAGAAGTAATAGGGAACACCGGGGAGCTGTTTTTT.

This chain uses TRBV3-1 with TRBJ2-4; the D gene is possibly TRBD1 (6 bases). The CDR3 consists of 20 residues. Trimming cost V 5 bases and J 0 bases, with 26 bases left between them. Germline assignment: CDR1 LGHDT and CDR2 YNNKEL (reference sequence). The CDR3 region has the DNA TGTGCCAGCAGCAATGCGGTGGGGATCCTAAGGGGGTTAGCCAAAAACATTCAGTACTTC. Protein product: CASSNAVGILRGLAKNIQYF.

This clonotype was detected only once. The CDR3 loop is CASSQLFAGGYTGELFF. The DNA of the CDR3 is TGTGCCAGCAGCCAACTTTTCGCAGGAGGATACACCGGGGAGCTGTTTTTT. This chain joins TRBV3-1 and TRBJ2-2; perhaps TRBD2 as D (5 bases). The germline V gene encodes CDR1 LGHDT and CDR2 YNNKEL (reference sequence). Trimming took off 2 bases at V and 3 bases at J, with 16 bases between the two ends. CDR3 length: 17 amino acids.

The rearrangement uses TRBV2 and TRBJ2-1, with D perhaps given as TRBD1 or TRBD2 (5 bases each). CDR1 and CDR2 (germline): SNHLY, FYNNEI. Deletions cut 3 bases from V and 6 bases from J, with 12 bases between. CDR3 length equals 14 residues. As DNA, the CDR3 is TGTGCCAGCAGTGAGGTAGTTGGGGGCAATGAGCAGTTCTTC. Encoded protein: CASSEVVGGNEQFF.

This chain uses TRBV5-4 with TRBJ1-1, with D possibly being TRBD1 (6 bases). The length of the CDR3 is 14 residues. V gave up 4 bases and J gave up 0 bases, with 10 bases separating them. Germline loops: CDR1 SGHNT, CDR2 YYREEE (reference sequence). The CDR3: CASSQGWVNTEAFF. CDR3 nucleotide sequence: TGTGCCAGCAGCCAGGGGTGGGTGAACACTGAAGCTTTCTTT.